The sequence of this T cell receptor beta chain was determined in a study of naive CD8 T cells in extremely preterm neonates. Profiled with immunoSEQ multiplex PCR; TCRdb holds only in-frame clones, not every one. The table has some 5,900 clones, about 97% seen once. The CDR3 contains 14 residues. Germline V gene lookup returns CDR1 LGHNA and CDR2 YNFKEQ. V trimming: 2 bases; J trimming: 11 bases; junction bases outside the gene matches: 6. Comments on this clone: Its antigen is unknown. This sample includes further DNA sequences coding for the same CDR3.

Findings and limits, study-wide: Limitations included small sample size and variable preterm productive templates. Preterm neonates shared more CDR3 nucleotide sequences (roughly 2.7%) than older groups.

The V gene is TRBV4-2, the J gene TRBJ1-6; 7 bases align to TRBD1. What was sequenced was naive CD8+ T cells from blood. The sequence was obtained from a human donor in good health. CDR3 coding DNA: TGTGCCAGCAGCCAACAGGGGGTGGGCGCACCCCTCCACTTT. Protein sequence: CASSQQGVGAPLHF.